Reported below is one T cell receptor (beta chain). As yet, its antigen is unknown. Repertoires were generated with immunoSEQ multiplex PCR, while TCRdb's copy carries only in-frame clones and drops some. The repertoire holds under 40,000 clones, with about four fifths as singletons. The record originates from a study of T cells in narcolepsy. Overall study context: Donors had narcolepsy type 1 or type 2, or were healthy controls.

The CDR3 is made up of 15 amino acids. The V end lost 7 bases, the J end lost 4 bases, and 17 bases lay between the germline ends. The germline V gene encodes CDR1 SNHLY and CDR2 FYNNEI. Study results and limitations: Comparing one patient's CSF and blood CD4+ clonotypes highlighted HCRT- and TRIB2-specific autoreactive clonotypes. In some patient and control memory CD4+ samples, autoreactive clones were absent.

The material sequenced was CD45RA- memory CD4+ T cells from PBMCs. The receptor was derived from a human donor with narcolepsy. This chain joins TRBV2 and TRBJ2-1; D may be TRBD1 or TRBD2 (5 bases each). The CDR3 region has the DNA TGTGCCAGCAAGGGCCGGGAAGGGGCTTACAATGAGCAGTTCTTC. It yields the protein CASKGREGAYNEQFF.